The 22 T cell receptor beta chains below were found in one sample sequenced in a study of early T cells in non-severe SARS-CoV-2 infection. In TCRdb, the 5' RACE reads were re-called with MiXCR into one record per CDR3 protein. The data show under 35,000 distinct CDR3 sequences, with about 2.9% seen just once and over 0.65% held by the top ten. The specimen sequenced was whole blood. Receptors were obtained from an adult who was a healthcare worker with PCR-confirmed SARS-CoV-2 infection or an uninfected control (not recorded which).

There are many counts of this clonotype. The V call is TRBV12-3 or TRBV12-4, the J call TRBJ2-1; no clear D. The CDR3 runs 12 residues. The V and J ends lost 4 bases and 8 bases respectively, with 9 bases between them. The CDR3 DNA is TGTGCCAGCAGTTCGAGGATACATGAGCAGTTCTTC. Amino acids: CASSSRIHEQFF.

In this sample, this clonotype turned up many times. The chain uses TRBV7-8 and TRBJ2-3, with 9 bases fitting TRBD2. This CDR3 has 17 residues. In germline, CDR1 is SGHVS, CDR2 FQNEAQ. J lost 4 bases, V lost 1 base, and 9 bases had no gene match. The CDR3 loop reads CASSLDLSRGGSDTQYF. CDR3 nucleotide sequence: TGTGCCAGCAGCTTAGACCTCTCGCGGGGGGGCTCAGATACGCAGTATTTT. The complete variable domain, with remaining parts taken from reference TRBV7-8 and TRBJ2-3, reads GAGVSQSPRYKVAKRGQDVALRCDPISGHVSLFWYQQALGQGPEFLTYFQNEAQLDKSGLPSDRFFAERPEGSVSTLKIQRTQQEDSAVYLCASSLDLSRGGSDTQYFGPGTRLTVL.

This clonotype was counted many times. J is TRBJ1-2 and V is TRBV6-1; D is possibly TRBD1 (6 bases). V gave up 2 bases and J gave up 3 bases, with 10 bases separating them. The CDR3 covers 14 residues. Germline V gene lookup returns CDR1 MNHNS and CDR2 SASEGT. CDR3 nucleotide sequence: TGTGCCAGCAGTGAACGATCAGGGGACTATGGCTACACCTTC. Protein product: CASSERSGDYGYTF.

This chain joins TRBV30 and TRBJ1-2; D uncertain. This CDR3 is built from 13 residues. CDR1 is GTSNPN, CDR2 SVGIG, per germline (reference sequence). The ends were cut back, 5 bases at V and 4 bases at J, with 14 bases in the middle. CDR3 in DNA: TGTGCCTGGGAGACGGCTTGGGGCTATGGCTACACCTTC. Residues: CAWETAWGYGYTF.

This clonotype was counted ten times or more. CDR3 residues: CASSVAGGSYNEQFF. In DNA, the CDR3 is TGTGCCAGCAGCGTAGCGGGGGGCTCCTACAATGAGCAGTTCTTC. V and J are TRBV9 and TRBJ2-1; 7 bases align to TRBD2. CDR1 and CDR2 (germline): SGDLS, YYNGEE. Losses at the gene ends were 0 bases for V and 0 bases for J; bases not matched to a gene: 0. The CDR3 loop spans 15 amino acids.

In this sample, this clonotype turned up many times. The chain uses TRBV7-9 and TRBJ1-2; 7 nucleotides line up with TRBD1. Per germline, CDR1 SEHNR and CDR2 FQNEAQ (reference sequence). The CDR3 spans 16 residues. Germline trimming cut 1 base from V and 4 bases from J; bases unmatched to any gene: 9. The CDR3 bases are TGTGCCAGCAGCTTAGTTGACAGGGAGCTTGGCTATGGCTACACCTTC. Protein sequence: CASSLVDRELGYGYTF.

The table lists this clonotype with many counts. The CDR3 spells CASSMDSPYEQYV. In DNA form, the CDR3 reads TGTGCCAGCAGCATGGACAGTCCCTACGAGCAGTACGTC. The rearrangement joins TRBV7-4 to TRBJ2-7; weak D call: TRBD1 (6 bases). CDR1 SGHVT and CDR2 SQSDAQ come from the germline V gene. Trimming removed 5 bases at V and 2 bases at J, with 10 bases between. CDR3 length: 13 amino acids.

This clonotype was seen repeatedly, ten times or more. The V and J genes are TRBV2 and TRBJ2-5; a weak D match, TRBD2 (6 bases). CDR3 size: 15 residues. V was cut by 2 bases and J by 1 base, with 11 bases left in between. Germline-derived CDR1 and CDR2 are SNHLY and FYNNEI. Here the CDR3 reads CASSEKAGSQETQYF. The CDR3 DNA reads as TGTGCCAGCAGTGAAAAGGCGGGGAGCCAAGAGACCCAGTACTTC. Full variable domain (remainder filled in from reference TRBV2 and TRBJ2-5): EPEVTQTPSHQVTQMGQEVILRCVPISNHLYFYWYRQILGQKVEFLVSFYNNEISEKSEIFDDQFSVERPDGSNFTLKIRSTKLEDSAMYFCASSEKAGSQETQYFGPGTRLLVL.

The sample holds a few counts of this clonotype. The rearrangement uses TRBV4-2 and TRBJ2-5, with 10 bases that match TRBD2. Per the germline V gene, CDR1 is LGHNA and CDR2 is YNFKEQ. Germline trimming cut 4 bases from V and 0 bases from J; bases unmatched to any gene: 5. This CDR3 comprises 16 residues. The CDR3 spells CASSRGTSAYQETQYF. Written as DNA, the CDR3 is TGTGCCAGCAGCCGCGGGACTAGCGCATACCAAGAGACCCAGTACTTC.

This clonotype was seen only a few times. The chain is built from TRBV18 and TRBJ2-6; 8 nucleotides agree with TRBD1. Germline V gene lookup returns CDR1 KGHSH and CDR2 LQKENI. Trimming at V came to 3 bases and at J to 0 bases, leaving 4 bases not matched to a gene. The CDR3 consists of 17 residues. CDR3 in DNA: TGTGCCAGCTCACCCGGGACAGGTAACTCTGGGGCCAACGTCCTGACTTTC. It yields the protein CASSPGTGNSGANVLTF.

This clonotype is medium-sized in the sample. V gene TRBV12-5 combines with J gene TRBJ1-5; D is perhaps TRBD1 (6 bases). Trimming pared 6 bases from V and 4 bases from J, leaving 13 bases between. Germline CDR1 is LGHNT and CDR2 is FRNRAP. CDR3 size: 14 residues. The CDR3 region has the DNA TGTGCTAGTGGCAAGGGACAATCAAATCAGCCCCAGCATTTT. Amino acids: CASGKGQSNQPQHF.

This clonotype has a count of ten or more. The chain has TRBV7-3 and TRBJ2-3, with D perhaps TRBD1 or TRBD2 (5 bases each). CDR1 and CDR2 (germline): SGHTA, FQGTGA. The CDR3 is made up of 13 amino acids. V shed 8 bases and J shed 0 bases, with 9 bases lying between them. CDR3 loop: CASGGPSTDTQYF. As DNA, the CDR3 is TGTGCCAGCGGGGGACCTAGCACAGATACGCAGTATTTT. The variable domain in full, with the rest retrieved from reference TRBV7-3 and TRBJ2-3, is GAGVSQTPSNKVTEKGKYVELRCDPISGHTALYWYRQSLGQGPEFLIYFQGTGAADDSGLPNDRFFAVRPEGSVSTLKIQRTERGDSAVYLCASGGPSTDTQYFGPGTRLTVL.

This clonotype was counted many times. The rearrangement joins TRBV9 to TRBJ2-5; the match to TRBD2 covers 9 bases. The CDR3 extends over 14 amino acids. Germline values: CDR1 SGDLS, CDR2 YYNGEE. Trimming took 4 bases from V and 5 from J; bases not matched to a gene: 6. The CDR3 sequence: CASSQGTSRETQYF. CDR3 DNA: TGTGCCAGCAGCCAGGGGACTAGCCGGGAGACCCAGTACTTC.

This clonotype has at least ten counts. The chain links TRBV6-6 to TRBJ1-5; 9 nucleotides match TRBD1. The CDR3 has 17 residues. With V trimmed by 6 bases and J by 1 base, 10 bases remained unmatched. The germline V gene has CDR1 MNHNY and CDR2 SVGAGI (reference sequence). This CDR3 reads CASRDPGQGISNQPQHF. The CDR3, as DNA: TGTGCCAGCAGGGACCCGGGACAGGGCATAAGCAATCAGCCCCAGCATTTT.

This clonotype was recorded at least ten times. The gene calls are TRBV21-1 and TRBJ2-7; whether TRBD1, the table's D call, matches the DNA was not checked. TRBV21-1 is described as a pseudogene. The CDR3 has 12 residues. The CDR3 region is CASRGDHYEQYV. CDR3 coding DNA: TGTGCCAGCCGAGGGGACCACTACGAGCAGTACGTC.

Many counts were recorded for this clonotype. The chain couples TRBV4-1 to TRBJ1-1, with D maybe TRBD1 (5 bases). Per the germline V gene, CDR1 is MGHRA and CDR2 is YSYEKL. This CDR3 contains 15 residues. V was cut by 5 bases and J by 2 bases, with 15 bases left in between. CDR3 DNA sequence: TGCGCCAGCAGCAAGACGGGGCAGGCTAACACTGAAGCTTTCTTT. Encoded protein: CASSKTGQANTEAFF.

The CDR3 is CASSFRGGNQPQHF. CDR3 DNA: TGTGCCAGCAGTTTCCGCGGGGGGAATCAGCCCCAGCATTTT. The chain employs TRBV12-3 or TRBV12-4 and TRBJ1-5; D is possibly TRBD1 (5 bases). This CDR3 has 14 amino acids. Trimming cost V 3 bases and J 4 bases, with 10 bases left between them.

There are many counts of this clonotype. The V gene is TRBV2, the J gene TRBJ2-5; D uncertain. The CDR3 sequence is 12 residues long. V lost 7 bases, J lost 2 bases, and 8 bases lay in between. Germline-derived CDR1 and CDR2 are SNHLY and FYNNEI. Here the CDR3 DNA reads TGTGCCAGCATCCTTAGGCAAGAGACCCAGTACTTC. Its translation is CASILRQETQYF.

The chain has TRBV20-1 and TRBJ2-3; 11 positions agree with TRBD1. The CDR3 is 14 amino acids. Germline CDR1 reads DFQATT; CDR2 reads SNEGSKA (reference sequence). V dropped 5 bases and J dropped 8; count of bases not matched to a gene: 9. The CDR3 loop is CSAHTGTGGSTQYF. The DNA of the CDR3 is TGCAGTGCTCATACCGGGACAGGGGGATCTACGCAGTATTTT.

The sample holds many counts of this clonotype. This chain links TRBV12-3 or TRBV12-4 with TRBJ2-1, with D uncertain. CDR3 size: 14 residues. V dropped 2 bases and J dropped 3 bases, with 8 bases sitting between them. This chain's CDR3 is CASSLIPGYNEQFF. The DNA for the CDR3 is TGTGCCAGCAGTTTAATTCCGGGCTACAATGAGCAGTTCTTC.

The table lists this clonotype with many counts. The V call is TRBV2, the J call TRBJ1-2; D gene ambiguous. The CDR3 covers 15 residues. CDR1 and CDR2 from the germline V gene are SNHLY and FYNNEI. Trimming took 10 bases from V and 1 from J, leaving 19 bases between them. This CDR3 is CATTQSREFNYGYTF. CDR3 coding DNA: TGTGCCACCACCCAGTCGCGAGAATTTAACTATGGCTACACCTTC.

This clonotype came up many times. The chain has TRBV7-6 and TRBJ2-5; the D call may be TRBD1 or TRBD2 (5 bases each). The germline V gene has CDR1 SGHVS and CDR2 FNYEAQ. This CDR3 has 14 amino acids. V was clipped by 5 bases and J by 2 bases, with 12 bases between them. CDR3 in amino acids: CASSRAGTQETQYF. For the CDR3, the DNA is TGTGCCAGCAGCCGGGCAGGGACGCAAGAGACCCAGTACTTC. Drawing the rest from reference TRBV7-6 and TRBJ2-5, the complete variable domain is GAGVSQSPRYKVTKRGQDVALRCDPISGHVSLYWYRQALGQGPEFLTYFNYEAQQDKSGLPNDRFSAERPEGSISTLTIQRTEQRDSAMYRCASSRAGTQETQYFGPGTRLLVL.